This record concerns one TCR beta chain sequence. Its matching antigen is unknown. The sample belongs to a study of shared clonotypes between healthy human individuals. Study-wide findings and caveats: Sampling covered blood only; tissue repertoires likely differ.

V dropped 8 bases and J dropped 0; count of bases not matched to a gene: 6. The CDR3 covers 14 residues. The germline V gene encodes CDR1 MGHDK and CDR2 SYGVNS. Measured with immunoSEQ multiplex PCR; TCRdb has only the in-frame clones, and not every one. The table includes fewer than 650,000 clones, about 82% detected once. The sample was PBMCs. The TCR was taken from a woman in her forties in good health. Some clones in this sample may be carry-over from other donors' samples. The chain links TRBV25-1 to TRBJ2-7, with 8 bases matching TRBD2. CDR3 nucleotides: TGTGCCAGCGCTCCGGGACTAGTCTCCTACGAGCAGTACTTC. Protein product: CASAPGLVSYEQYF.